Listed below are T cell receptor beta chains from one sample, sequenced in a study of shared clonotypes between healthy human individuals. The protocol was immunoSEQ multiplex PCR, while the TCRdb copy is restricted to in-frame clones and leaves out a portion. The sample has approximately 1.5 million clones; around 98% are singletons. The sequencing sample was made of naive CD4+ T cells sorted from blood. Receptors were obtained from a man aged 30-40 years in good health. The CDR3 runs from the conserved cysteine through the conserved F or W. D genes are given only for firm matches. Not every row has a clone size; where given, it reads once, few, many or a size class.

d_call | j_call | v_call | clone_size | cdr3_nt | cdr3_aa
TRBD2 | TRBJ2-7 | TRBV9 | once | TGTGCCAGCAGCGTAGGTTCAGGCGGGAGAAAGTTCGAGCAGTACTTC | CASSVGSGGRKFEQYF
. | TRBJ1-2 | TRBV6-5 | once | TGTGCCAGCAGTTACTCGTCAGGGAATGGCTACACCTTC | CASSYSSGNGYTF
TRBD1 | TRBJ1-2 | TRBV11-2 | . | TGTGCCAGCAGCCTATGGGACAGCACCTATGGCTACACCTTC | CASSLWDSTYGYTF
TRBD2 | TRBJ2-7 | TRBV4-1 | . | TGCGCCAGCAGCCCCCGGGCTAGCGGGAATTACGAGCAGTACTTC | CASSPRASGNYEQYF
. | TRBJ2-7 | TRBV5-1 | . | TGCGCCAGCAGCTTGGCCCCCGTTGACAGCGGTGAGCAGTACTTC | CASSLAPVDSGEQYF
TRBD1 | TRBJ1-1 | TRBV29-1 | . | TGCAGCGTTGCCCTTAGGCAGGGGGCCACTGAAGCTTTCTTT | CSVALRQGATEAFF
TRBD1 | TRBJ1-2 | TRBV14 | . | TGTGCCAGCAGCCAAGATGGGACAGGGTTACGCGGCTACACCTTC | CASSQDGTGLRGYTF
. | TRBJ2-3 | TRBV2 | once | TGTGCCAGCGGATACACAGATACGCAGTATTTT | CASGYTDTQYF
. | TRBJ2-3 | TRBV18 | . | TGTGCCAGCTCACCACTCAGGACGCTTCATCTCGATACGCAGTATTTT | CASSPLRTLHLDTQYF
TRBD1 | TRBJ2-1 | TRBV15 | . | TGTGCCACCAGCAGAGTAAAATCGACAGGGGGCAATGAGCAGTTCTTC | CATSRVKSTGGNEQFF
. | TRBJ1-2 | TRBV5-1 | . | TGCGCCAGCAGCTCGGACAGTGCTTACTATGGCTACACCTTC | CASSSDSAYYGYTF
TRBD2 | TRBJ2-7 | TRBV7-2 | . | TGTGCCAGCAGCTTAATAGCGACTAGCGGCTTTTCGTGGCAGTACTTC | CASSLIATSGFSWQYF
TRBD1 | TRBJ2-3 | TRBV18 | . | TGTGCCAGCTCTCTTACCGGGACAGGGGCCACAGATACGCAGTATTTT | CASSLTGTGATDTQYF
. | TRBJ2-7 | TRBV5-6 | . | TGTGCCAGCAGCTTGGGCAGGGACTCCTACGAGCAGTACTTC | CASSLGRDSYEQYF
. | TRBJ2-1 | TRBV28 | . | TGTGCCAGCAGTTCCCGCCTGTCGAGCTCCTACAATGAGCAGTTCTTC | CASSSRLSSSYNEQFF